These 8 T cell receptor beta chains were all obtained from the same sample, sequenced in a study of vaccination and CD4 T cells after COVID-19. These receptors are not linked to any known antigen. Treatment specified: roughly nine-day PBMC culture with coronavirus spike peptide pools or control peptides (ViraFEST assay). An Oncomine TCR Beta short-read assay was used to sequence the DNA from cultured CD4+ T cells. TCRdb re-analysed the PCR reads in MiXCR, keeping a single row per CDR3 protein. The sample shows some 20,000 distinct CDR3 sequences, about 52% of them seen only once. The sequenced sample consisted of CD4+ T cells from blood, cultured in vitro. The receptors were gathered from a human donor who had recovered from COVID-19.

The genes are TRBV7-6 and TRBJ1-6, with 8 bases aligning to TRBD1. This CDR3 has 14 residues. V shed 5 bases, J shed 10 bases, and the junction held 7 bases outside the gene matches. Germline loops: CDR1 SGHVS, CDR2 FNYEAQ. CDR3 residues: CASSRDRPDSPLHF. The CDR3 coding sequence is TGTGCCAGCAGCAGGGACAGGCCGGACTCACCCCTCCACTTT.

The CDR3 DNA follows: TGTGCCAGTAGTATAGAGGACAGGCGAACCTATGGCTACACCTTC. Translation gives CASSIEDRRTYGYTF. V usage is TRBV19 and J usage is TRBJ1-2; 7 bases align to TRBD1. The CDR3 contains 15 residues. After removal of 0 bases from V and 4 bases from J, the junction contained 5 bases not matched to a gene. Germline lookup yields CDR1 LNHDA and CDR2 SQIVND (reference sequence).

This sequence joins TRBV10-3 and TRBJ2-7; tentatively, D is TRBD1 (7 bases). Germline loops: CDR1 ENHRY, CDR2 SYGVKD. V lost 11 bases, J lost 3 bases, and 11 bases lay in between. This CDR3 spans 11 amino acids. The CDR3 reads CAAGQSYEQYF. CDR3 nucleotide sequence: TGTGCCGCGGGACAGAGCTACGAGCAGTACTTC.

The rearrangement uses TRBV7-2 and TRBJ2-6; D is tentatively TRBD1 or TRBD2 (5 bases each). Germline V gene sequence: CDR1 SGHTA, CDR2 FQGNSA. V lost 4 bases, J lost 3 bases, and 10 bases lay in between. The CDR3 consists of 15 residues. CDR3 in DNA: TGTGCCAGCAGCTCGAGGGGACGTGGGGCCAACGTCCTGACTTTC. Amino acids: CASSSRGRGANVLTF.

This chain links TRBV6-2 or TRBV6-3 with TRBJ1-2; no definite D call. Germline assignment: CDR1 MNHEY and CDR2 SVGEGT. This CDR3 is built from 14 residues. V lost 2 bases and J lost 5, with 12 bases in between. The CDR3 spells CASSYKDLGYGYTF. CDR3 DNA: TGTGCCAGCAGTTACAAAGACCTTGGGTATGGCTACACCTTC.

The chain has TRBV6-1 and TRBJ2-7, with TRBD2 matching 12 bases. CDR1 is MNHNS, CDR2 SASEGT, per germline. V was pared by 6 bases and J by 7 bases, with 10 bases of the junction left unmatched. CDR3 size: 15 residues. The CDR3 protein is CASSSPLAGGSEQYF. The CDR3 nucleotides read TGTGCCAGCAGCTCCCCTCTAGCGGGAGGGAGTGAGCAGTACTTC.

The gene calls are TRBV12-3 or TRBV12-4 and TRBJ2-5, with D perhaps matching TRBD1 (6 bases). The CDR3 consists of 19 residues. Trimming removed 4 bases at V and 0 bases at J, with 24 bases between. The CDR3 protein is CASSSPSFLGTFDQETQYF. In nucleotides, the CDR3 is TGTGCCAGCAGTTCCCCCAGCTTCCTCGGGACATTTGACCAAGAGACCCAGTACTTC.

This clonotype has just a few counts. The genes are TRBV11-3 and TRBJ1-1; D is unresolved. Trimming left V 5 bases short and J 3 bases short, with 7 bases between. Germline loops: CDR1 SGHNT, CDR2 YENEEA. This CDR3 has 12 amino acids. CDR3 loop: CASSPRDTEAFF. CDR3 nucleotide sequence: TGTGCCAGCAGCCCTCGGGACACTGAAGCTTTCTTT.